The source of this T cell receptor beta chain is a study of vaccination and CD4 T cells after COVID-19. CD4+ T cells that had been cultured provided DNA sequenced with the Oncomine TCR Beta short-read assay. TCRdb reprocessed the PCR reads via MiXCR and lists one record per CDR3 protein. The sample yields over 10,000 distinct CDR3 sequences, 45% seen once. CDR1 is DFQATT and CDR2 is SNEGSKA in the germline V gene (reference sequence). The CDR3 totals 14 residues. This sample's treatment: approximately nine-day PBMC culture with coronavirus spike peptide pools or control peptides (ViraFEST assay). Wells that each held some 2 million PBMCs were cultured with 8 to 10 IU/ml IL-2 and 10 ug/ml peptide pools. Of note for this clonotype: What it recognizes is unknown. Compared with germline, one end of the junction differs, possibly owing to a read error.

This rearrangement joins TRBV20-1 to TRBJ2-1; 8 bases agree with TRBD1. Sequencing was performed on CD4+ T cells from blood, cultured in vitro, taken after SARS-CoV-2 vaccination. The TCR sequence derives from a human donor who had recovered from COVID-19. CDR3 protein: CGAYTGGGANEQFF. The CDR3, as DNA: TGCGGTGCTTATACAGGGGGAGGAGCGAATGAGCAGTTCTTC.